This T cell receptor (beta chain) comes out of a study of shared clonotypes between healthy human individuals. In the study overall: A donor's plate count was three for CD4 naive and three for CD4 memory; CD8 naive had two and CD8 memory one.

The run depth of the assay was deep. This table comes from immunoSEQ multiplex PCR, and its TCRdb copy is limited to in-frame clones, with some not included. The sample lists about 1.1 million clones, roughly 80% seen once, with over 0.8% in the top ten. This clone was detected once. V was trimmed by 7 bases and J by 1 base, leaving 14 bases between them. The CDR3 is 15 residues long. Germline V gene lookup returns CDR1 SNHLY and CDR2 FYNNEI. This sequence joins TRBV2 and TRBJ1-5, with D unclear. The receptor's source is a man aged 18 to 30 in good health. Some clones in this sample may be carry-over from other donors' samples. The sample comprised memory CD4+ T cells from PBMCs. Regarding subset: CD45RA-negative fraction. CDR3 nucleotides: TGTGCCAGCACCCTCGGTACCGGAAGCAATCAGCCCCAGCATTTT. Protein sequence: CASTLGTGSNQPQHF.